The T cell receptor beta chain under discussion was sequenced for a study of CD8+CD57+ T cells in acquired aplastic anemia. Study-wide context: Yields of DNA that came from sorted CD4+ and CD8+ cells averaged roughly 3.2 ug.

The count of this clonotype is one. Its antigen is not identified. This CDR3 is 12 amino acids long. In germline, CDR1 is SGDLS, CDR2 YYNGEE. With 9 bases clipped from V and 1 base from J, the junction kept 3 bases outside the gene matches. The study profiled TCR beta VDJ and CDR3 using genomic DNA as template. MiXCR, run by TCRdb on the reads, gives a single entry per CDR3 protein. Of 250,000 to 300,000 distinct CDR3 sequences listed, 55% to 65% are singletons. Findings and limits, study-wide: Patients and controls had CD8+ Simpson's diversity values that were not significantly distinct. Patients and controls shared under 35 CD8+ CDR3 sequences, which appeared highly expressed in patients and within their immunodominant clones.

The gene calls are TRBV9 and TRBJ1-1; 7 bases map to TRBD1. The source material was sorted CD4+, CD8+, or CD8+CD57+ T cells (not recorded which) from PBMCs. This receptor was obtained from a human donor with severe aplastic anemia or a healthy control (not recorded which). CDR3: CATGTENTEAFF. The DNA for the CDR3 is TGTGCCACGGGGACAGAGAACACTGAAGCTTTCTTT. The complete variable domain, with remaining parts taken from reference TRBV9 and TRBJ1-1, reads DSGVTQTPKHLITATGQRVTLRCSPRSGDLSVYWYQQSLDQGLQFLIQYYNGEERAKGNILERFSAQQFPDLHSELNLSSLELGDSALYFCATGTENTEAFFGQGTRLTVV.